These 28 T cell receptor beta chains came from one sample sequenced in a study of a mutant IDH1 vaccine in newly diagnosed glioma. This sample's time point: week 5, during vaccination. Vaccination used 300 ug of mutant IDH1 20-mer peptide per dose, with topical imiquimod. This table comes from immunoSEQ multiplex PCR, and its TCRdb copy is limited to in-frame clones, with some not included. The sample carries some 10,000 clones, roughly 84% recorded once. Their specific antigens are unknown. The sequenced sample was PBMCs, obtained from a glioma patient whose treatment included an IDH1 peptide vaccine. Every receptor here comes from a woman in her 40s with glioma. Some clones in this sample may be carry-over from other donors' samples.

The CDR3 coding sequence is TGCGCCAGCAGGAGGGGCGAAAAACTGTTTTTT. Translating it yields CASRRGEKLFF. V is TRBV5-1 and J is TRBJ1-4; TRBD1 might be the D (5 bases). CDR1 is SGHRS and CDR2 is YFSETQ in the germline V gene. This CDR3 comprises 11 residues. Between the trimmed V and J ends, which lost 5 bases and 8 bases, there was a span of 7 bases.

The rearrangement joins TRBV7-8 to TRBJ1-1; no clear D gene. This CDR3 region has 16 residues. Per the germline V gene, CDR1 is SGHVS and CDR2 is FQNEAQ. Trimming left V 1 base short and J 0 bases short, with 12 bases between. The CDR3 nucleotides are TGTGCCAGCAGCTTAGGGGAGAATAACATGAACACTGAAGCTTTCTTT. Translating it yields CASSLGENNMNTEAFF.

A single count supports this clone. This chain connects TRBV7-9 to TRBJ1-4; the D is unclear. Between the trimmed V and J ends, which lost 1 base and 6 bases, there was a span of 9 bases. Germline lookup yields CDR1 SEHNR and CDR2 FQNEAQ (reference sequence). This CDR3 has 14 residues. The CDR3 nucleotides are TGTGCCAGCAGCTTAGTCGGCCGCGATGAAAAACTGTTTTTT. It encodes CASSLVGRDEKLFF.

V is TRBV28 and J is TRBJ2-2; D perhaps matches TRBD2 (5 bases). CDR1 is MDHEN and CDR2 is SYDVKM in the germline V gene. The CDR3 is 15 residues long. Trimming removed 5 bases from V and 5 bases from J, with 15 bases in between. CDR3 amino acids: CASSKLERETGELFF. As DNA, the CDR3 is TGTGCCAGCAGTAAGCTGGAGAGGGAGACCGGGGAGCTGTTTTTT. Looking up the rest from reference TRBV28 and TRBJ2-2 gives the full variable domain: DVKVTQSSRYLVKRTGEKVFLECVQDMDHENMFWYRQDPGLGLRLIYFSYDVKMKEKGDIPEGYSVSREKKERFSLILESASTNQTSMYLCASSKLERETGELFFGEGSRLTVL.

This rearrangement joins TRBV1 to TRBJ2-7; the table's D call TRBD2 went unverified against the DNA. TRBV1 corresponds to a pseudogene. The CDR3 loop spans 16 amino acids. The CDR3 here is CTSSPGLAGGDYEQYF. CDR3 nucleotides: TGCACCAGCAGCCCAGGACTAGCGGGGGGTGACTACGAGCAGTACTTC.

The rearrangement links TRBV28 to TRBJ1-4, with D possibly matching TRBD1 (5 bases). Trimming pared 3 bases from V and 6 bases from J, leaving 8 bases between. This CDR3 contains 13 residues. The germline CDR1 and CDR2 sequences are MDHEN and SYDVKM. CDR3 sequence reads: CASSFRGYEKLFF. The CDR3, as DNA: TGTGCCAGCAGTTTTCGGGGGTATGAAAAACTGTTTTTT.

The rearrangement joins TRBV9 to TRBJ1-5; D ambiguous. The CDR3 consists of 14 residues. V was cut by 4 bases and J by 2 bases, with 10 bases left in between. Germline V CDR1 and CDR2: SGDLS, YYNGEE. CDR3 residues: CASSPGRGNQPQHF. The CDR3, as DNA: TGTGCCAGCAGCCCCGGTAGAGGCAATCAGCCCCAGCATTTT.

This clone was recorded only once. V is TRBV5-1 and J is TRBJ1-1, with D unclear. Trimming cost V 0 bases and J 1 base, with 4 bases left between them. Germline V gene data show CDR1 as SGHRS and CDR2 as YFSETQ. The CDR3 spans 13 residues. CDR3: CASSLAGNTEAFF. DNA for the CDR3: TGCGCCAGCAGCTTGGCGGGGAACACTGAAGCTTTCTTT. Drawing the rest from reference TRBV5-1 and TRBJ1-1, the complete variable domain is KAGVTQTPRYLIKTRGQQVTLSCSPISGHRSVSWYQQTPGQGLQFLFEYFSETQRNKGNFPGRFSGRQFSNSRSEMNVSTLELGDSALYLCASSLAGNTEAFFGQGTRLTVV.

This chain connects TRBV15 to TRBJ2-7; D is tentatively TRBD1 or TRBD2 (5 bases each). The CDR3 loop spans 15 amino acids. The V gene lost 1 base and the J gene lost 1 base, with 11 bases spanning the gap. Germline V gene data show CDR1 as LNHNV and CDR2 as YYDKDF (reference sequence). The CDR3 sequence is CATSRVRGASYEQYF. CDR3 nucleotide sequence: TGTGCCACCAGCAGAGTGAGAGGGGCTTCCTACGAGCAGTACTTC.

The chain uses TRBV7-2 and TRBJ2-7; a weak D match, TRBD2 (6 bases). The CDR3 has 13 amino acids. Germline values: CDR1 SGHTA, CDR2 FQGNSA. Trimming removed 5 bases from V and 10 bases from J, with 18 bases in between. The CDR3, as DNA: TGTGCCAGCAGCCTAGGGGAGGCAGCTATTCAGTACTTC. Translating gives CASSLGEAAIQYF. The entire variable domain, with the rest obtained from reference TRBV7-2 and TRBJ2-7, is as follows: GAGVSQSPSNKVTEKGKDVELRCDPISGHTALYWYRQSLGQGLEFLIYFQGNSAPDKSGLPSDRFSAERTGGSVSTLTIQRTQQEDSAVYLCASSLGEAAIQYFGPGTRLTVT.

The chain couples TRBV5-6 to TRBJ2-6; D gene uncertain. The CDR3 has 15 residues. Trimming took off 5 bases at V and 3 bases at J, with 12 bases between the two ends. Per germline, CDR1 SGHDT and CDR2 YYEEEE. The CDR3 sequence is CASRSLIGGANVLTF. CDR3 nucleotides: TGTGCCAGCAGATCGTTGATAGGTGGGGCCAACGTCCTGACTTTC.

The chain uses TRBV6-1 and TRBJ1-2, with a tentative D call TRBD1 (5 bases). The V gene's germline CDR1 is MNHNS and CDR2 SASEGT. This CDR3 region has 13 residues. Trimming removed 2 bases at V and 8 bases at J, with 12 bases between. The chain's CDR3 is CASSEIGGSGYTF. The DNA for the CDR3 is TGTGCCAGCAGTGAAATTGGGGGATCCGGCTACACCTTC.

V and J are TRBV6-6 and TRBJ2-5, with D unclear. Germline V gene sequence: CDR1 MNHNY, CDR2 SVGAGI (reference sequence). Deletions cut 0 bases from V and 5 bases from J, with 10 bases between. The CDR3 is made up of 14 amino acids. The CDR3 here is CASSYSAFRETQYF. In nucleotides, the CDR3 is TGTGCCAGCAGTTACTCGGCTTTTAGGGAGACCCAGTACTTC.

The genes are TRBV6-1 and TRBJ2-6; D gene ambiguous. Germline V gene data show CDR1 as MNHNS and CDR2 as SASEGT. The CDR3 runs to 15 residues. V was shortened by 6 bases and J by 2 bases, with 11 bases between the two germline ends. The CDR3 coding sequence is TGTGCCAGCAGAGACCCCACAACTGGGGCCAACGTCCTGACTTTC. Amino acids: CASRDPTTGANVLTF.

V is TRBV18 and J is TRBJ1-4; D unclear. From germline, CDR1 is KGHSH and CDR2 LQKENI. This CDR3 contains 13 residues. V lost 4 bases and J lost 1, with 4 bases in between. The CDR3 bases are TGTGCCAGCTCACTCGGAACTAATGAAAAACTGTTTTTT. Translation: CASSLGTNEKLFF.

V gene TRBV4-2 combines with J gene TRBJ2-5; D may be TRBD2 (6 bases). The V and J ends lost 5 bases and 0 bases respectively, with 10 bases between them. The CDR3 is 14 amino acids. The V gene's germline CDR1 is LGHNA and CDR2 YNFKEQ. In DNA, the CDR3 is TGTGCCAGCAGCGCCCGGGACTACCAAGAGACCCAGTACTTC. This gives the protein CASSARDYQETQYF.

The CDR3 reads CSGQGENIQYF. The CDR3 DNA sequence: TGCAGCGGACAGGGCGAAAACATTCAGTACTTC. The V gene is TRBV29-1, the J gene TRBJ2-4; 7 positions match TRBD1. This CDR3 comprises 11 residues. The ends lost 7 bases at V and 5 bases at J; junction bases unmatched: 2. Germline V gives CDR1 SQVTM, CDR2 ANQGSEA.

The table lists this clone with a count of one. The rearrangement links TRBV29-1 to TRBJ2-7; D is undetermined. Per the germline V gene, CDR1 is SQVTM and CDR2 is ANQGSEA. Trimming took 0 bases from V and 1 from J, leaving 10 bases between them. This CDR3 has 14 residues. DNA for the CDR3: TGCAGCGTTGAAGAGGATAGCAGGTCCTACGAGCAGTACTTC. This gives the protein CSVEEDSRSYEQYF.

V and J are TRBV7-8 and TRBJ1-5, with a tentative D call TRBD1 (6 bases). CDR1 SGHVS and CDR2 FQNEAQ come from the germline V gene. This CDR3 is 15 amino acids long. Trimming stripped 2 bases from V and 4 bases from J, with 12 bases between. The CDR3 nucleotides read TGTGCCAGCAGCTTATACGGGGGCGGGAATCAGCCCCAGCATTTT. This encodes CASSLYGGGNQPQHF.

The chain recombines TRBV7-9 with TRBJ1-2, with 9 bases identical to TRBD1. Germline assignment: CDR1 SEHNR and CDR2 FQNEAQ (reference sequence). After removal of 4 bases from V and 8 bases from J, the junction contained 8 bases not matched to a gene. CDR3 length equals 14 residues. The CDR3 nucleotides are TGTGCCAGCAGCTCGACAGGGGGAGCTCGGGGCTACACCTTC. As protein: CASSSTGGARGYTF. The variable domain in full, with the rest retrieved from reference TRBV7-9 and TRBJ1-2, is DTGVSQNPRHKITKRGQNVTFRCDPISEHNRLYWYRQTLGQGPEFLTYFQNEAQLEKSRLLSDRFSAERPKGSFSTLEIQRTEQGDSAMYLCASSSTGGARGYTFGSGTRLTVV.

This rearrangement joins TRBV7-8 to TRBJ2-5; D is undetermined. Per germline, CDR1 SGHVS and CDR2 FQNEAQ. The CDR3 runs to 15 residues. V shed 6 bases and J shed 5 bases, with 19 bases lying between them. The DNA for the CDR3 is TGTGCCAGCAGGTCGGATCACTCATCCTGGGAGACCCAGTACTTC. This encodes CASRSDHSSWETQYF.

The CDR3 DNA reads as TGTGCCAGCAGCTATGGACCGCTGGGTGAGCAGTACTTC. As protein: CASSYGPLGEQYF. The gene calls are TRBV7-9 and TRBJ2-7; D gene ambiguous. CDR1 and CDR2 (germline): SEHNR, FQNEAQ (reference sequence). Deletions cut 4 bases from V and 7 bases from J, with 14 bases between. CDR3 size: 13 residues.

This chain uses TRBV7-9 with TRBJ1-2; no definite D call. V was trimmed by 5 bases and J by 2 bases, leaving 6 bases between them. Germline CDR1 reads SEHNR; CDR2 reads FQNEAQ (reference sequence). CDR3 length: 12 residues. This chain's CDR3 is CASSTSNYGYTF. CDR3 in DNA: TGTGCCAGCAGCACTTCCAACTATGGCTACACCTTC.

The chain uses TRBV29-1 and TRBJ2-2; the match to TRBD1 covers 9 bases. The V and J ends lost 6 bases and 4 bases, in that order; junction bases with no gene match: 3. This CDR3 region has 13 residues. CDR1 is SQVTM, CDR2 ANQGSEA, per germline. CDR3 protein: CSVTGGSTGELFF. For the CDR3, the DNA is TGCAGCGTAACAGGGGGCAGCACCGGGGAGCTGTTTTTT.

The count of this clone is one. The chain has TRBV30 and TRBJ2-7, with TRBD1 identical over 7 bases. V gave up 2 bases and J gave up 3 bases; unmatched junction bases: 4. This CDR3 is 13 amino acids long. Germline CDR1 reads GTSNPN; CDR2 reads SVGIG (reference sequence). CDR3 region: CAWSSGGHYEQYF. The CDR3 bases are TGTGCCTGGAGTTCAGGGGGTCACTACGAGCAGTACTTC.

The chain recombines TRBV7-2 with TRBJ2-7, with D perhaps being TRBD1 or TRBD2 (5 bases each). Looked up from germline, CDR1 is SGHTA and CDR2 is FQGNSA. This CDR3 has 15 amino acids. Trimming took 6 bases from V and 1 from J, leaving 16 bases between them. The CDR3 spells CASSPTGGGSYEQYF. The CDR3 coding sequence is TGTGCCAGCAGTCCTACAGGTGGGGGTTCCTACGAGCAGTACTTC.

The CDR3 DNA sequence: TGCGCCAGCAGCTGGGGACAGGGGATTTCACCTAACACTGAAGCTTTCTTT. It codes for CASSWGQGISPNTEAFF. The chain recombines TRBV5-1 with TRBJ1-1, with 10 bases matching TRBD1. V was pared by 3 bases and J by 2 bases, with 10 bases of the junction left unmatched. The CDR3 totals 17 residues. Germline V CDR1 and CDR2: SGHRS, YFSETQ. Variable domain in full (rest from reference TRBV5-1 and TRBJ1-1): KAGVTQTPRYLIKTRGQQVTLSCSPISGHRSVSWYQQTPGQGLQFLFEYFSETQRNKGNFPGRFSGRQFSNSRSEMNVSTLELGDSALYLCASSWGQGISPNTEAFFGQGTRLTVV.

In its sample, this clone was seen once. The V and J genes are TRBV30 and TRBJ1-5; D is unresolved. V was shortened by 1 base and J by 0 bases, with 4 bases between the two germline ends. Germline CDR1 and CDR2: GTSNPN and SVGIG (reference sequence). CDR3 length: 13 residues. The CDR3 region has the DNA TGTGCCTGGAGTGAGTCTAGCAATCAGCCCCAGCATTTT. Translation: CAWSESSNQPQHF.